This T cell receptor beta chain was documented in a study of T cells in Graves' hyperthyroidism and ophthalmopathy. As to this clonotype: Its target is not known.

Amplification yielded TCR beta CDR3 regions, with RNA transcripts as the source. In the first-round RT-PCR of the TCR CDR3, the HTBI primer set was used. One entry per CDR3 protein results from TCRdb running MiXCR on the multiplex PCR reads. The sample holds 270,000 or so distinct CDR3 sequences, 20% to 25% seen once. Overall study findings and caveats: Ophthalmopathy got predicted by the model a median 6.5 months before its onset.

The CDR3 spans 15 residues. Germline CDR1 is SQVTM and CDR2 is ANQGSEA. V trimming: 4 bases; J trimming: 1 base; junction bases outside the gene matches: 6. The chain is built from TRBV29-1 and TRBJ2-7, with TRBD2 matching 11 bases. The clonotype was recovered from a man aged 40-50 years with Graves' hyperthyroidism that later progressed to Graves' ophthalmopathy. Sample: blood. The DNA for the CDR3 is TGCAGCGTTGGGGGGACTAGCGGAAATTCCTACGAGCAGTACTTC. Translating gives CSVGGTSGNSYEQYF.